A selection of T cell receptor beta chains follows, all from one sample in a study of cytomegalovirus exposure and HLA in healthy donors. The repertoire was sequenced with immunoSEQ multiplex PCR; TCRdb's copy has only in-frame clones and lacks some. The sample holds about 170,000 clones, 65% to 75% seen once. The sample was PBMCs. The source is a girl aged 5-17 years in good health and CMV-seronegative. Both conserved end residues are part of each CDR3. The D gene is left open where the match is weak. Only some rows state a clone size, as once, few, many or a class for expanded clones.

.	.	TRBV30	TRBJ2-1	TGTGCCTGGAGCCTAGGACAGTCTGAGCAGTTCTTC	CAWSLGQSEQFF
.	.	TRBV6-6	TRBJ2-1	TGTGCCAGCACTACAGGCTCCTACAATGAGCAGTTCTTC	CASTTGSYNEQFF
.	.	TRBV7-8	TRBJ1-1	TGTGCCAGCAGCTTAGCGGAGGGGAACACTGAAGCTTTCTTT	CASSLAEGNTEAFF
.	.	TRBV6-5	TRBJ2-2	TGTGCCAGCAGCAGTAAGACAGGTCTCGTCGGGGAGCTGTTTTTT	CASSSKTGLVGELFF
.	.	TRBV5-1	TRBJ2-3	TGCGCCAGCAGCTTGGGAGGGTCCACAGATACGCAGTATTTT	CASSLGGSTDTQYF
.	TRBD1	TRBV7-9	TRBJ2-3	TGTGCCAGCAGCTTAGGACAGGGGAGCGCAGATACGCAGTATTTT	CASSLGQGSADTQYF
few	.	TRBV5-4	TRBJ1-3	TGTGCCAGCAGCTTAGGGGGGGCCGGGGGAAACACCATATATTTT	CASSLGGAGGNTIYF
.	.	TRBV6-5	TRBJ1-1	TGTGCCACCAAACCCTCGGGGGGGAGCTGGACTGAAGCTTTCTTT	CATKPSGGSWTEAFF
.	TRBD1	TRBV4-2	TRBJ1-5	TGTGCCAGCAGCCAAAGACAGGGGGAAGGCAATCAGCCCCAGCATTTT	CASSQRQGEGNQPQHF
.	TRBD1	TRBV5-1	TRBJ1-2	TGCGCCAGCAGCCTCGGACAGGTCCAGATGGATGGCTACACCTTC	CASSLGQVQMDGYTF
.	.	TRBV6-6	TRBJ2-7	TGTGCCAGCAGTTCAAATAGGTGGGGCCCTTCCTACGAGCAGTACTTC	CASSSNRWGPSYEQYF
.	.	TRBV5-1	TRBJ2-7	TGCGCCAGCAACCCCGGACAGCCCAACTCCTACGAGCAGTACTTC	CASNPGQPNSYEQYF
.	.	TRBV29-1	TRBJ1-4	TGCAGCGTTGAAGTAGGACGGGCCCGAGGGAAACTGTTTTTT	CSVEVGRARGKLFF
.	TRBD2	TRBV11-2	TRBJ2-7	TGTGCCAGCAGCTATAGGGAACCGGGACTAGTAAGCTACGAGCAGTACTTC	CASSYREPGLVSYEQYF
.	.	TRBV19	TRBJ2-1	TGTGCCAGTACCCCCTTCCCCGGACTCAGCTCCTACAATGAGCAGTTCTTC	CASTPFPGLSSYNEQFF
.	.	TRBV2	TRBJ1-1	TGTGCCAGCAGACCGGGGGTCCAGGCCACTGAAGCTTTCTTT	CASRPGVQATEAFF
.	TRBD1	TRBV5-1	TRBJ2-5	TGCGCCAGCAGCACTAATCCGACAGGGGTGGAGACCCAGTACTTC	CASSTNPTGVETQYF
few	.	TRBV2	TRBJ1-5	TGTGCCAGCAGTACTGACAGGCATCAGCCCCAGCATTTT	CASSTDRHQPQHF
.	.	TRBV18	TRBJ2-2	TGTGCCAGCTCACCACCTACAGCCGGGGAGCTGTTTTTT	CASSPPTAGELFF
.	.	TRBV5-1	TRBJ2-1	TGCGCCAGCAGCTTAGGTATCCAGGAAGAGGAGCAGTTCTTC	CASSLGIQEEEQFF
.	TRBD2	TRBV7-6	TRBJ2-5	TGTGCCAGCAGCTTAGGGAGCGGGGCCAGCTTGTACTTC	CASSLGSGASLYF
.	.	TRBV27	TRBJ2-4	TGTGCCAGCAGTCCCCCAGGTCGGGGGAACATTCAGTACTTC	CASSPPGRGNIQYF
few	.	TRBV11-2	TRBJ2-1	TGTGCCAGCAGCTTAGTGCAGGGCCCCTCCATTTACAATGAGCAGTTCTTC	CASSLVQGPSIYNEQFF
.	TRBD1	TRBV7-6	TRBJ2-5	TGTGCCAGCAGCCTCGACAGGGCAGAGACCCAGTACTTC	CASSLDRAETQYF
.	.	TRBV6-1	TRBJ2-7	TGTGCCAGTCGACTGAAGAGCTACGAGCAGTACTTC	CASRLKSYEQYF
few	TRBD1	TRBV27	TRBJ2-1	TGTGCAAGCCGGGACAGGGCAAACAATGAGCAGTTCTTC	CASRDRANNEQFF
.	TRBD2	TRBV15	TRBJ2-5	TGTGCCACCAGCAGGCTATCTAGCGGCCAAGAGACCCAGTACTTC	CATSRLSSGQETQYF
.	TRBD1	TRBV27	TRBJ2-5	TGTGCCAGCTGGCAGGGGGAAGAGACCCAGTACTTC	CASWQGEETQYF
.	TRBD2	TRBV15	TRBJ2-2	TGTGCCACCAGCTTAAGCGGGGAGAACACCGGGGAGCTGTTTTTT	CATSLSGENTGELFF
.	TRBD1	TRBV11-2	TRBJ2-6	TGTGCCAGCAGCTTCGACAGGGAGCTCTCTGGGGCCAACGTCCTGACTTTC	CASSFDRELSGANVLTF
.	TRBD1	TRBV7-8	TRBJ2-4	TGTGCCAGCAGCTTAGCCGGGACAGCATTTCTAGCCAAAAACATTCAGTACTTC	CASSLAGTAFLAKNIQYF
many	TRBD2	TRBV7-9	TRBJ2-1	TGTGCCAGCAGCACCGGGGGGGCCGCCTACAATGAGCAGTTCTTC	CASSTGGAAYNEQFF
.	.	TRBV7-9	TRBJ1-4	TGTGCCAGCAGCTCGCAACTCCAGGTGGAAAAACTGTTTTTT	CASSSQLQVEKLFF
.	.	TRBV11-3	TRBJ2-1	TGTGCCAGCAGCTTACGAGGTTCCTACAATGAGCAGTTCTTC	CASSLRGSYNEQFF
.	.	TRBV11-2	TRBJ1-1	TGTGCCAGCAGTCTGGGGCAGGTGCCTACTATGAACACTGAAGCTTTCTTT	CASSLGQVPTMNTEAFF
.	.	TRBV6-5	TRBJ2-1	TGTGCCAGCAGAAGAACAGGGGGGGACAATGAGCAGTTCTTC	CASRRTGGDNEQFF
.	.	TRBV7-9	TRBJ2-2	TGTGCCAGCAGCTTAGCGGGACAAGCCACCGGGGAGCTGTTTTTT	CASSLAGQATGELFF
.	.	TRBV11-2	TRBJ2-1	TGTGCCAGCAGCTCTATGACAGCCTACAATGAGCAGTTCTTC	CASSSMTAYNEQFF
.	.	TRBV27	TRBJ1-1	TGTGCCAGCAGTACCCCCGGGAGAGAAGCTTTCTTT	CASSTPGREAFF
.	.	TRBV7-9	TRBJ2-5	TGTGCCAGCAGCCGACCCGGGACAACACAAGAGACCCAGTACTTC	CASSRPGTTQETQYF
.	TRBD2	TRBV5-1	TRBJ2-1	TGCGCCAGCAGCTTGTTGCGACTAGCGGGGGGTCAACTCAATGAGCAGTTCTTC	CASSLLRLAGGQLNEQFF